What follows are 8 T cell receptor beta chains derived from one specimen sequenced in a study of blood T cell repertoires in COVID-19. Sequencing used immunoSEQ multiplex PCR; TCRdb keeps in-frame clones, though not all of them. The sample records around 260,000 clones, around 86% being singletons. The sequenced material came from peripheral blood. These receptors came from a woman between 40 and 50 years old who had recovered from COVID-19.

The chain recombines TRBV4-2 with TRBJ1-5; the match to TRBD1 covers 10 bases. V dropped 3 bases and J dropped 3; count of bases not matched to a gene: 8. The CDR3 length is 17 residues. Per germline, CDR1 LGHNA and CDR2 YNFKEQ. The CDR3 region has the DNA TGTGCCAGCAGCCACATTCCCGGGACAGGGGCCAATCAGCCCCAGCATTTT. This translates into CASSHIPGTGANQPQHF.

This clone occurred once. CDR3 sequence reads: CSAVYRGEQYF. The CDR3 coding sequence is TGCAGCGCCGTGTACAGGGGCGAGCAGTACTTC. The V call is TRBV29-1, the J call TRBJ2-7; 7 positions agree with TRBD1. J was trimmed by 6 bases and V by 7 bases; bases with no gene match: 6. Germline V gene sequence: CDR1 SQVTM, CDR2 ANQGSEA. This CDR3 contains 11 residues.

The chain's CDR3 is CASSPGAANNEQFF. In DNA form, the CDR3 reads TGTGCCAGCTCACCAGGGGCCGCGAACAATGAGCAGTTCTTC. The chain is built from TRBV18 and TRBJ2-1; a possible D gene is TRBD1 (5 bases). The CDR3 consists of 14 residues. Germline CDR1 KGHSH, CDR2 LQKENI. The V gene lost 2 bases and the J gene lost 5 bases, with 10 bases spanning the gap.

This sequence joins TRBV19 and TRBJ2-7, with 9 bases identical to TRBD2. The CDR3 extends over 14 amino acids. V lost 10 bases and J lost 0; bases outside the gene matches: 7. Germline CDR1 LNHDA, CDR2 SQIVND (reference sequence). In DNA, the CDR3 is TGTGCCACTATGACTAGCGGAAGCTCCTACGAGCAGTACTTC. This translates into CATMTSGSSYEQYF. Full variable domain (remainder filled in from reference TRBV19 and TRBJ2-7): DGGITQSPKYLFRKEGQNVTLSCEQNLNHDAMYWYRQDPGQGLRLIYYSQIVNDFQKGDIAEGYSVSREKKESFPLTVTSAQKNPTAFYLCATMTSGSSYEQYFGPGTRLTVT.

The chain recombines TRBV29-1 with TRBJ2-7; perhaps TRBD2 as D (5 bases). Germline CDR1 SQVTM, CDR2 ANQGSEA. Trimming cost V 6 bases and J 2 bases, with 14 bases left between them. The CDR3 has 13 amino acids. The CDR3 coding sequence is TGCAGCGTGGCCCCAGCGGAGGCCTACGAGCAGTACTTC. It codes for CSVAPAEAYEQYF.

The rearrangement joins TRBV6-5 to TRBJ2-7; no firm D call. Germline loops: CDR1 MNHEY, CDR2 SVGAGI. V was pared by 5 bases and J by 3 bases, with 5 bases between. This CDR3 has 11 amino acids. The CDR3 spells CASSHVYEQYF. CDR3 sequence (DNA): TGTGCCAGCAGTCATGTCTACGAGCAGTACTTC.

This clone has a single count. The chain carries TRBV19 and TRBJ2-3, with 12 nucleotides matching TRBD2. This CDR3 region has 16 residues. Germline CDR1 LNHDA, CDR2 SQIVND (reference sequence). J was trimmed by 5 bases and V by 3 bases; bases with no gene match: 6. The CDR3 loop is CASSILLAGGQDTQYF. Here the CDR3 DNA reads TGTGCCAGTAGTATTCTCCTAGCGGGAGGGCAAGATACGCAGTATTTT.

The chain recombines TRBV28 with TRBJ2-2; 13 bases are shared with TRBD2. The CDR3 spans 20 residues. Per the germline V gene, CDR1 is MDHEN and CDR2 is SYDVKM. With V trimmed by 8 bases and J by 6 bases, 21 bases remained unmatched. The DNA of the CDR3 is TGTGCCAGCGTCAGTTGGACTAGCGGGAGTCTCGGGGGCCCGGCCGGGGAGCTGTTTTTT. Translation gives CASVSWTSGSLGGPAGELFF.